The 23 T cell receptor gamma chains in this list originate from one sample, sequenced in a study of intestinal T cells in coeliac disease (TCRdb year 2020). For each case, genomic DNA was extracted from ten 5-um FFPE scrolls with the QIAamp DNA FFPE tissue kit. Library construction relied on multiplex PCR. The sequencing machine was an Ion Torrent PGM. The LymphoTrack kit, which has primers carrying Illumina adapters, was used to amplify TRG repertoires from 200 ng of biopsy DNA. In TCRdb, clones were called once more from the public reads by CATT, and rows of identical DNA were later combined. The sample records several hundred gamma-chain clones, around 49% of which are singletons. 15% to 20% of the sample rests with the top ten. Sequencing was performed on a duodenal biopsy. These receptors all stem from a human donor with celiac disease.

Here the CDR3 DNA reads TGTGCCACCTGGGACAGGCAGGGGGGGAAACTCTTT. It codes for CATWDRQGGKLF. The chain couples TRGV3 to TRGJ1 or TRGJ2. V shed 0 bases, J shed 12 bases, and the junction held 8 bases outside the gene matches. The CDR3 contains 12 residues. Germline V CDR1 and CDR2: VTNTFY, YDVSTARD (reference sequence).

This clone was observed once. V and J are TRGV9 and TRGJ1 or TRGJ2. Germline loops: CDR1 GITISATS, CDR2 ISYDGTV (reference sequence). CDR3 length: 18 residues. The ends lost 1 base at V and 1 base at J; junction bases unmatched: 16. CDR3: CALWEVPDLARNYYKKLF. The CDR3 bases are TGTGCCTTGTGGGAGGTACCTGACCTAGCCCGAAATTATTATAAGAAACTCTTT.

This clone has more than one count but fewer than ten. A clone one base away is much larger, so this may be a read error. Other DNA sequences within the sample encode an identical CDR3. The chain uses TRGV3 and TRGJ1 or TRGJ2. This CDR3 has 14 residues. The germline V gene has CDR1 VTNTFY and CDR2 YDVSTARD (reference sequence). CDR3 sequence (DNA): TGTGCCACCTGGGACACAGGGGCTTATTATAAGAAACTCTTC. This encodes CATWDTGAYYKKLF.

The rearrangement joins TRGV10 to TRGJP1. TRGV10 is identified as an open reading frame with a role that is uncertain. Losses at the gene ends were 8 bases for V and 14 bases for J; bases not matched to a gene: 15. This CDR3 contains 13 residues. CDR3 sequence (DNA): TGTGCTGCGTGGCCTCACTGGTTTGGTTTCAAGATATTT. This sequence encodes CAAWPHWFGFKIF.

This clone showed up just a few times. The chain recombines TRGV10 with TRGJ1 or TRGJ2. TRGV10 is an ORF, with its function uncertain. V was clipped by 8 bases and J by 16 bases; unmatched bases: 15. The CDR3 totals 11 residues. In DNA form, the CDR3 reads TGTGCTGCGTGGGGTGGGGGTGTACATCTCTTT. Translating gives CAAWGGGVHLF.

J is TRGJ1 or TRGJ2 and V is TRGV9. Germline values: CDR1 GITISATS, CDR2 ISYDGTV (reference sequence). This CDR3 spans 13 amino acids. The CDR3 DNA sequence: TGTGCTTGTGGGAGGGGGGGTTATTATAAGAAACTCTTT. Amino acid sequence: CACGRGGYYKKLF.

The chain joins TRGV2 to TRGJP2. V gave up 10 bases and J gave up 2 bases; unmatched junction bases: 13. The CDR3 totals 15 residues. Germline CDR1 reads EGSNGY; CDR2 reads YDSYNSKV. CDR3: CATGTASSSDWIKTF. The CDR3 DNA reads TGTGCCACTGGGACGGCCTCGAGTAGTGATTGGATCAAGACGTTT.

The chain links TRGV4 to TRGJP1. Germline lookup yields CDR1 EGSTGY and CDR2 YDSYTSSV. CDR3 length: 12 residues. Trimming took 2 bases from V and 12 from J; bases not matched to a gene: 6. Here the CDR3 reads CATWDDSGFKIF. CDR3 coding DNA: TGTGCCACCTGGGATGATAGTGGGTTCAAGATATTT.

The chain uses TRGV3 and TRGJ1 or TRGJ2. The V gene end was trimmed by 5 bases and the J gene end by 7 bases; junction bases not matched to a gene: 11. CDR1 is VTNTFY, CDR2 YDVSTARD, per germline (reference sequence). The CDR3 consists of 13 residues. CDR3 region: CATWGQADYKKLF. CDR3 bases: TGTGCCACCTGGGGACAGGCGGACTATAAGAAACTCTTT.

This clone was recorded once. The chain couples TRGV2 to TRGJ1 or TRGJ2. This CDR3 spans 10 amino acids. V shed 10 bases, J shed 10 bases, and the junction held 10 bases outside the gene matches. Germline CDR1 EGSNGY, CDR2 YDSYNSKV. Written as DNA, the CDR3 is TGTGCCACTGTCGCCATAAAGAAACTCTTT. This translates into CATVAIKKLF.

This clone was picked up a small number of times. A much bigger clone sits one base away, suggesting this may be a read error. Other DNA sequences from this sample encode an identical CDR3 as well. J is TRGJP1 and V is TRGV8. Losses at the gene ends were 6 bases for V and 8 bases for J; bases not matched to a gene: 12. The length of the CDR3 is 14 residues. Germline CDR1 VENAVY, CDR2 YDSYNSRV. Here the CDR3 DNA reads TGTGCCACCTGGCCTATGGGCACCGGTTGGTTCAAGATATTT. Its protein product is CATWPMGTGWFKIF.

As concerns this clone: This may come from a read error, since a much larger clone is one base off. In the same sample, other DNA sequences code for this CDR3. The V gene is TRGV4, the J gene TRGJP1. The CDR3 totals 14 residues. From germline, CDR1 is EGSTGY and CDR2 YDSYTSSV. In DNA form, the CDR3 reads TGTGCCACCTGGGATGGGACCACTGGTTGGTTCAAGATATTC. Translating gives CATWDGTTGWFKIF.

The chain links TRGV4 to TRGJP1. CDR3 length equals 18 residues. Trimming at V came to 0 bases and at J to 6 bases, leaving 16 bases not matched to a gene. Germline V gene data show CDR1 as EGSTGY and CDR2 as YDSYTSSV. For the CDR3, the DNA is TGTGCCACCTGGGATGGGTCCCGATCACTACCACCTGGTTGGTTCAAGATATTT. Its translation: CATWDGSRSLPPGWFKIF.

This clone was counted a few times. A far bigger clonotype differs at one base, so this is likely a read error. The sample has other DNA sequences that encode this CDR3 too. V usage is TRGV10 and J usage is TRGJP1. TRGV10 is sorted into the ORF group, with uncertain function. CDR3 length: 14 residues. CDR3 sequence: CAAWDSATGWFKIF. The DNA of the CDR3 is TGTGCTGCGTGGGATTCGGCCACAGGTTGGTTCAAGATATTT.

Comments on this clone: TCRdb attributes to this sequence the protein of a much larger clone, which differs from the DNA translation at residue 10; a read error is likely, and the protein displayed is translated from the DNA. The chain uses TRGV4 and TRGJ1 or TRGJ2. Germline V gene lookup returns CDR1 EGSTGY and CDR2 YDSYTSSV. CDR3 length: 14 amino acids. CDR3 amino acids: CATWPRAPYHKKLF. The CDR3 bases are TGTGCCACCTGGCCCCGGGCGCCTTATCATAAGAAACTCTTT.

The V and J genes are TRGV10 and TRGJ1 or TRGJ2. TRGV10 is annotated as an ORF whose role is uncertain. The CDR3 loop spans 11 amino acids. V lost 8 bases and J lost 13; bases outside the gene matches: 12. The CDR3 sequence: CAAWGLIRKLF. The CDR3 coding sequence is TGTGCTGCGTGGGGGCTGATAAGAAAACTCTTT.

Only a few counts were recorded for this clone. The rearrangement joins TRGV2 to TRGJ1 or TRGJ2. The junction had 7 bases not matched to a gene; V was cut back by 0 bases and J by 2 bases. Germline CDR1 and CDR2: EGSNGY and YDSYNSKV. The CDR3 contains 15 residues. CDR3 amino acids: CATWDGAWYYYKKLF. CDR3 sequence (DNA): TGTGCCACCTGGGACGGGGCCTGGTATTATTATAAGAAACTCTTT.

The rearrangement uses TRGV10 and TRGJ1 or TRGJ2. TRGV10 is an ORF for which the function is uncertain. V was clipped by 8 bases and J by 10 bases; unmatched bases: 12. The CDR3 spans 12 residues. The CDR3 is CAAWGNIIKKLF. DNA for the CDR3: TGTGCTGCGTGGGGGAATATTATAAAGAAACTCTTT.

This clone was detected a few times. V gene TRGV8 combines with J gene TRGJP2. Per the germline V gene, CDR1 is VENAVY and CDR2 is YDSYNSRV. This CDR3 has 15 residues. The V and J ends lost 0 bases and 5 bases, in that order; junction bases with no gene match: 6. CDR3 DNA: TGTGCCACCTGGGATAGGCGGGGGAGTGATTGGATCAAGACGTTT. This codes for CATWDRRGSDWIKTF.

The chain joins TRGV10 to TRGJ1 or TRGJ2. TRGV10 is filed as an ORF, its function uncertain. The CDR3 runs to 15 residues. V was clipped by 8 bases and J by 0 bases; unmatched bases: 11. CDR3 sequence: CAAWRSDPNYYKKLF. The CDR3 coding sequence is TGTGCTGCGTGGAGGTCAGACCCGAATTATTATAAGAAACTCTTT.

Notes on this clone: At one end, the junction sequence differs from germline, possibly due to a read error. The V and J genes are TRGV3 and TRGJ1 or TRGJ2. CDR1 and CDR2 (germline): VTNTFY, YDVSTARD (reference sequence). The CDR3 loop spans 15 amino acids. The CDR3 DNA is TGTGCTACCTGGGACAAGGAGCTCTTAGTTATGAAGAAACTCTTT. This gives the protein CATWDKELLVMKKLF.

The CDR3 DNA is TGTGCCACCTTGGGACGGGCGTGGGATTGGATCAAGACGTTT. This encodes CATLGRAWDWIKTF. The chain combines TRGV2 with TRGJP2. V lost 8 bases, J lost 8 bases, and 14 bases stayed unmatched. From germline, CDR1 is EGSNGY and CDR2 YDSYNSKV. This CDR3 is 14 amino acids long.

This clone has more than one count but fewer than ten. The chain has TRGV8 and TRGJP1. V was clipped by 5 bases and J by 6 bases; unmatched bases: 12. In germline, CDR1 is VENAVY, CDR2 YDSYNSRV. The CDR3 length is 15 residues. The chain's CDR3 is CATWACLNAGWFKIF. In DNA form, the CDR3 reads TGTGCCACCTGGGCCTGTCTTAACGCTGGTTGGTTCAAGATATTT.